This entry concerns a single TCR beta chain. Trimming removed 3 bases from V and 4 bases from J, with 16 bases in between. CDR3 length: 15 residues. Germline values: CDR1 SGHRS, CDR2 YFSETQ. The source of the sample is a study of patients and donors after allogeneic stem cell transplantation. In TCRdb, the RT-PCR reads were re-called with MiXCR into one record per CDR3 protein. The sample contains roughly 880,000 distinct CDR3 sequences, over 15% of which appear only once. The gene calls are TRBV5-1 and TRBJ1-1, with D possibly matching TRBD1 (5 bases). Sample: blood, either unsorted or a sorted T cell fraction (not recorded which). The source is a human donor who was either an allogeneic HSCT recipient or a stem cell or donor lymphocyte infusion donor (not recorded which). It is not recorded whose cells these are; they may come from a transplant donor. The CDR3 coding sequence is TGCGCCAGCAGCTCCTCGAGGGGCTGGGGCACTGAAGCTTTCTTT. Translating gives CASSSSRGWGTEAFF.